This T cell receptor (beta chain) was profiled in a study of shared clonotypes between healthy human individuals (TCRdb year 2020). Some background on the complete study: A couple of women and a few men aged 18 to 49 years were included in the cohort. Between about 0.8 and 9.5 billion PBMCs per donor were obtained by leukapheresis. To estimate repertoire size and how much clonotype sharing occurs between individuals, the study deeply sequenced the blood TCR repertoires of roughly 5 healthy adults. Libraries were prepared and TCR repertoires were sequenced by different laboratories using diverse techniques, in order to increase sequencing depth and limit assay-specific biases. For each donor, three plates each were used for CD4 naive and CD4 memory, two plates were used for CD8 naive, and one plate was used for CD8 memory.

Paper-wide results and their limitations: Pairwise subsampling indicated that sequencing depth was expected to affect the degree of clonotype sharing among donors. Clonotypes shared by all four sorted-subset donors showed higher generation probabilities than non-shared clonotypes. Incomplete sequencing was indicated by rarefaction of sorted-subset datasets, despite the large sequencing depth. Sampling was restricted to blood, and TCR repertoires in tissue are likely to differ from TCR repertoires in blood. The genetic and exposure-history diversity represented was limited by the small number of donors. When several donors were compared, the shared fraction of clonotypes was roughly 5% for naive CD4, more than 3% for naive CD8, about 2.4% for memory CD4, and 0.4% for memory CD8. Estimated clonotype richness was generally larger for naive than for memory subsets.

Using the deep immunoSEQ assay, multiplex PCR amplified TCR CDR3 regions from genomic DNA. For each cell subset, the extracted genomic DNA was distributed evenly across all wells of several immunoSEQ 96-well plates, and each plate served as one replicate. For sorted subsets, approximately 210 ng genomic DNA, equal to some 30,000 T cell genomes, was loaded into each replicate PCR. Purified libraries were measured with a Qubit 3.0 fluorometer, size-checked on a Bioanalyzer 2100, and measured again with the KAPA Library Quantification kit. Each immunoSEQ 96-well plate was sequenced on its own single-read 150-cycle Illumina NextSeq 550 flow cell. Turning to the authors' computational methods: Because the immunoSEQ output held only junctional sequences and lacked quality scores, the filtering could not match the filtering applied to full-length reads. Sequences were annotated with PyIR, a Python wrapper for IgBLAST v1.9, and V/J genes and CDR3 were assigned using IMGT germline references. Reads were filtered out if the reads had weak V/J assignments (E-value above 1e-6), no CDR3, stop codons, out-of-frame junctions, or ambiguous translated residues. A V3J clonotype was defined by an identical inferred V gene, J gene, and CDR3 amino acid sequence. To compute the percentage overlap between repertoires, the number of shared unique clonotypes was divided by the size of the smaller repertoire. Richness of each repertoire was evaluated using RTK rarefaction, the Chao1 estimator, and Recon v2.1 estimates of unobserved clonotypes. Generation probabilities were computed with OLGA for all TCRbeta clonotypes obtained by the gDNA method from several donors. TCRdb's version of the immuneACCESS table is confined to in-frame rearrangements and falls short of the full clone set. An unresolved V gene accounts for under half of the shortfall where checked; the remainder is of unknown origin. Clonal size and the V and J genes are those of that table, whereas D and trimming came from the DNA. In this sample the table shows 2 million to 3 million clones, 93% of which occur a single time. In total, the top ten clones hold approximately 0.37% of the sample.

The V end loses 5 bases and the J end loses 12 bases, and a stretch of 20 bases separates them. CDR1 SGHVS and CDR2 FQNEAQ were looked up in the germline V gene. Including the terminal cysteine and phenylalanine, the CDR3 comprises 14 residues. Solely the CDR3 DNA is kept, with 42 bases framed from the first base. Donors were healthy HIV-negative adults with no recently reported acute infections or vaccinations. Every donor was a Caucasian adult residing in Nashville, Tennessee, USA. Magnetic negative selection was used to enrich CD4+ T cells, after which naive cells were positively selected on CD45RA and the negative fraction became the memory subset. Blood was collected by leukapheresis, and PBMCs were isolated by Ficoll-Histopaque density gradient centrifugation and then cryopreserved in liquid nitrogen vapor phase. Analytical flow cytometry was used to check the purity and quantity of every magnetically sorted T cell population. From each sorted fraction, genomic DNA was isolated and quantified by UV absorbance on a Nanodrop 2000c.

On this clone: This clone's antigen is unknown. It has no much larger one-base neighbor in the sample; base qualities were not kept.

The V and J segments used are TRBV7-8 and TRBJ2-1; the D gene is possibly TRBD1 or TRBD2, with 5 bases matching each. The sequence was obtained from a young man in good health. Some clones in this sample may be carry-over from other donors' samples. The sample comprised naive CD4+ T cells from PBMCs. The cell subset or site label, as the study defines it: CD45RA+ positively selected. CDR3 region: CASSPRDLHGVQFF. The sequence in DNA is TGTGCCAGCAGCCCCCGGGACCTCCACGGGGTGCAGTTCTTC.